These 11 T cell receptor beta chains were all obtained from the same sample, sequenced in a study of blood T cells in healthy people across ages (dated by TCRdb to 2014 to 2015). The library was made by 5' RACE. Sequenced on an Illumina HiSeq 2500. A second PCR of about 7 to 12 cycles was run with a J-beta primer mix and a sample-barcoded 5' primer. TCRdb applied fastp at Q25 and MiXCR to the public reads, then kept only in-frame beta chains. Each record represents a unique CDR3 protein, reported with the most common genes and DNA among its rows. For this sample there are around 900,000 distinct CDR3 sequences; roughly 51% appear just once. About a fifth of the sample goes to the ten largest clones. The sequenced material came from blood. Receptors were obtained from a woman aged 55-70 years in good health.

This clonotype was observed once. The rearrangement joins TRBV18 to TRBJ2-7, with unresolved D. Germline lookup yields CDR1 KGHSH and CDR2 LQKENI. The V and J ends lost 3 bases and 0 bases respectively, with 12 bases between them. This CDR3 region has 15 residues. The CDR3 spells CASSPPSAGSYEQYF. The DNA of the CDR3 is TGTGCCAGCTCACCCCCCTCAGCCGGCTCCTACGAGCAGTACTTC. The whole variable domain, filled in from reference TRBV18 and TRBJ2-7, reads NAGVMQNPRHLVRRRGQEARLRCSPMKGHSHVYWYRQLPEEGLKFMVYLQKENIIDESGMPKERFSAEFPKEGPSILRIQQVVRGDSAAYFCASSPPSAGSYEQYFGPGTRLTVT.

The chain recombines TRBV7-8 with TRBJ2-1; 11 nucleotides line up with TRBD2. Germline V gene lookup returns CDR1 SGHVS and CDR2 FQNEAQ. The CDR3 covers 16 residues. Trimming took 3 bases from V and 4 from J; bases not matched to a gene: 5. CDR3 nucleotide sequence: TGTGCCAGCAGCTTCTGTATAGCGGGAGGGTACAATGAGCAGTTCTTC. Translated: CASSFCIAGGYNEQFF.

Note on this clonotype: Sequence at one end of the junction differs from germline and may be a read error. This chain uses TRBV28 with TRBJ2-3, with a tentative D call TRBD2 (6 bases). The CDR3 runs 14 residues. Germline CDR1 reads MDHEN; CDR2 reads SYDVKM. The CDR3 DNA sequence: TGTGCCACCGTCGGGATAACTAGCACAGATATGCAGTATTTT. Translated: CATVGITSTDMQYF.

The chain uses TRBV30 and TRBJ2-1; possibly TRBD2 for D (6 bases). Trimming took off 4 bases at V and 6 bases at J, with 16 bases between the two ends. The length of the CDR3 is 14 residues. Germline assignment: CDR1 GTSNPN and CDR2 SVGIG (reference sequence). CDR3 in amino acids: CAWTRDFGVNEQFF. DNA for the CDR3: TGTGCCTGGACAAGGGACTTCGGCGTCAATGAGCAGTTCTTC.

This clonotype was seen only a few times. The chain has TRBV7-9 and TRBJ2-5; D gene unclear. The V end was cut by 11 bases, the J end by 5 bases, with 9 bases between. Germline-derived CDR1 and CDR2 are SEHNR and FQNEAQ (reference sequence). There are 10 residues in the CDR3. The DNA for the CDR3 is TGTGCCGAGACGACGGAGACCCAGTACTTC. Translating gives CAETTETQYF.

The J gene is TRBJ2-1, the V gene TRBV6-2 or TRBV6-3; 12 bases match TRBD2. V shed 2 bases, J shed 3 bases, and the junction held 5 bases outside the gene matches. The CDR3 covers 17 residues. The germline CDR1 and CDR2 sequences are MNHEY and SVGEGT. The DNA of the CDR3 is TGTGCCAGCAGTTACCCAATACTAGCGGGGGGCTACAATGAGCAGTTCTTC. Encoded protein: CASSYPILAGGYNEQFF.

This clonotype was observed once. The gene calls are TRBV13 and TRBJ2-7; 9 bases match TRBD1. The end of the DNA is better explained by TRBJ2-5, so the J call may be wrong. The length of the CDR3 is 14 residues. Germline CDR1 is PRHDT and CDR2 is FYEKMQ (reference sequence). This CDR3 reads CASSSGQGVLTQYF. CDR3 coding DNA: TGTGCCAGCAGCTCGGGACAGGGCGTGTTGACCCAGTACTTC.

The CDR3 spells CASSEQAGVYNEQFF. The CDR3 DNA reads as TGTGCCAGCAGTGAACAAGCGGGAGTTTACAATGAGCAGTTCTTC. This chain uses TRBV2 with TRBJ2-1; 8 nucleotides agree with TRBD2. CDR3 length: 15 residues. The J segment lost 4 bases and the V segment lost 2 bases, leaving 4 bases of the junction unmatched. The germline CDR1 and CDR2 sequences are SNHLY and FYNNEI.

This chain's CDR3 is CASSSGDRGRTDTQYF. The CDR3, as DNA: TGTGCCAGCAGCTCCGGGGACAGGGGGCGCACAGATACGCAGTATTTT. The gene calls are TRBV11-1 and TRBJ2-3; 12 bases map to TRBD1. The trim removed 4 bases at V and 1 base at J, leaving 3 bases unmatched. CDR3 length: 16 amino acids. CDR1 and CDR2 from the germline V gene are SGHAT and FQDESV (reference sequence).

This chain joins TRBV3-1 and TRBJ2-7; D is possibly TRBD2 (5 bases). Germline V lookup: CDR1 LGHDT, CDR2 YNNKEL (reference sequence). Trimming pared 3 bases from V and 6 bases from J, leaving 9 bases between. The CDR3 totals 12 residues. CDR3 nucleotides: TGTGCCAGCAGCCAGCCCCGGGGCGAGCAGTACTTC. It yields the protein CASSQPRGEQYF.

This chain joins TRBV29-1 and TRBJ2-7, with TRBD1 as a possible D gene (5 bases). The CDR3 is 13 residues long. V shed 3 bases and J shed 3 bases, with 12 bases lying between them. Germline-derived CDR1 and CDR2 are SQVTM and ANQGSEA. In DNA, the CDR3 is TGCAGCGTTGACACTACAGGAAACTACGAGCAGTACTTC. As protein: CSVDTTGNYEQYF.